This paragraph reports one TCR beta chain. Its antigen is unidentified. This specimen comes from a study of vaccination and CD4 T cells after COVID-19. Study at large: Overlapping peptides of the spike proteins of SARS-CoV-2, HCoV-NL63, HCoV-OC43 and HCoV-229E were used for cell stimulation.

CDR3 length: 13 residues. The ends were cut back, 4 bases at V and 1 base at J, with 10 bases in the middle. Per the germline V gene, CDR1 is DFQATT and CDR2 is SNEGSKA (reference sequence). The treatment was: roughly nine-day PBMC culture with coronavirus spike peptide pools or control peptides (ViraFEST assay). Following expansion of antigen-specific T cells with peptide pools, ViraFEST then sequenced TCRs. Cultured CD4+ T-cell DNA underwent Oncomine TCR Beta short-read sequencing. Cultured CD4+ T cells were the source of extracted genomic DNA. A single record per CDR3 protein comes from TCRdb applying MiXCR to the PCR reads. The sample has some 13,000 distinct CDR3 sequences, around 42% seen once; the top ten hold about a fifth.

The chain carries TRBV20-1 and TRBJ1-1, with D tentatively TRBD1 (6 bases). Sample: CD4+ T cells from blood, cultured in vitro, taken before SARS-CoV-2 vaccination. The clonotype was recovered from a human donor who had recovered from COVID-19. CDR3 nucleotide sequence: TGCAGTGCTAATGGACAGAGGAACACTGAAGCTTTCTTT. Translated: CSANGQRNTEAFF.